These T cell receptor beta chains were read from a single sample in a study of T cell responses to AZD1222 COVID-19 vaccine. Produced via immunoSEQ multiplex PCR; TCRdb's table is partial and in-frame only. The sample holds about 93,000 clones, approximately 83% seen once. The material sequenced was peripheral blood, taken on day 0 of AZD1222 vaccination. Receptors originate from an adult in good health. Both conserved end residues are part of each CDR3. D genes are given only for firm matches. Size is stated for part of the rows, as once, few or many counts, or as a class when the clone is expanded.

DNA: TGTGCCAGCAGTTTAGTGGGATACGATCAGCCCCAGCATTTT
CDR3: CASSLVGYDQPQHF
J: TRBJ1-5
V: TRBV28
D: .
size: .

DNA: TGTGCCAGCAGGGGGGGAGCGGCAGGGTTTCCCTACGAGCAGTACTTC
CDR3: CASRGGAAGFPYEQYF
J: TRBJ2-7
V: TRBV28
D: .
size: .

DNA: TGTGCCAGTAGTATCCAGGGAAGACAGCCCCAGCATTTT
CDR3: CASSIQGRQPQHF
J: TRBJ1-5
V: TRBV19
D: .
size: .

DNA: TGCGCCAGCAGCGCCCCACAGGGATGGTCTTACAATGAGCAGTTCTTC
CDR3: CASSAPQGWSYNEQFF
J: TRBJ2-1
V: TRBV5-1
D: .
size: once

DNA: TGTGCCAGCAGTGAAGCGCCGCGCGGGATCTACAATGAGCAGTTCTTC
CDR3: CASSEAPRGIYNEQFF
J: TRBJ2-1
V: TRBV2
D: .
size: .

DNA: TGTGCCAGCAGCTCAAGGGGGGACGGGAACACCGGGGAGCTGTTTTTT
CDR3: CASSSRGDGNTGELFF
J: TRBJ2-2
V: TRBV9
D: .
size: .

DNA: TGTGCCAGCGGACGGGGACTAGTAACAAATGAGCAGTTCTTC
CDR3: CASGRGLVTNEQFF
J: TRBJ2-1
V: TRBV11-3
D: TRBD2
size: .

DNA: TGTGCCAGCAGTTACCGCCCCCTGGTATTGGTCGAGCAGTACTTC
CDR3: CASSYRPLVLVEQYF
J: TRBJ2-7
V: TRBV6-2/TRBV6-3
D: .
size: few

DNA: TGTGCCAGCAGCGTAGCGGGGGGTGAAGCTTTCTTT
CDR3: CASSVAGGEAFF
J: TRBJ1-1
V: TRBV9
D: .
size: few

DNA: TGTGCTAGTGGTTTTGTTCCCCCCGGCGAATACAGGGATACGAACACCGGGGAGCTGTTTTTT
CDR3: CASGFVPPGEYRDTNTGELFF
J: TRBJ2-2
V: TRBV12-5
D: .
size: .

DNA: TGCGCCAGCTCAGGAGGCATCCCGACCCTAAACTACTACGAGCAGTACTTC
CDR3: CASSGGIPTLNYYEQYF
J: TRBJ2-7
V: TRBV10-1
D: .
size: .

DNA: TGTGCCAGCAAGACAGCTAGCAATCAGCCCCAGCATTTT
CDR3: CASKTASNQPQHF
J: TRBJ1-5
V: TRBV28
D: .
size: .

DNA: TGTGCCAGCAGCTTAGCGCTGGCAGGGAATAATTCACCCCTCCACTTT
CDR3: CASSLALAGNNSPLHF
J: TRBJ1-6
V: TRBV7-2
D: .
size: .

DNA: TGCGCCAGCAGCTTTGGAACTAGCGGGAGGGCCATCGGGGAGCTGTTTTTT
CDR3: CASSFGTSGRAIGELFF
J: TRBJ2-2
V: TRBV5-1
D: TRBD2
size: .

DNA: TGTGCCAGCTCACTAGAGACAGGGGACACCGGGGAGCTGTTTTTT
CDR3: CASSLETGDTGELFF
J: TRBJ2-2
V: TRBV18
D: TRBD1
size: .

DNA: TGTGCCAGCAGCTTACGGGGGGACACCGTCATGAACACTGAAGCTTTCTTT
CDR3: CASSLRGDTVMNTEAFF
J: TRBJ1-1
V: TRBV7-9
D: .
size: once

DNA: TGTGCCACCAGTGGGAGACAGTACCAAGAGACCCAGTACTTC
CDR3: CATSGRQYQETQYF
J: TRBJ2-5
V: TRBV24-1
D: .
size: .

DNA: TGTGCCAGCAAAATTCTTACTAGCAATCAGCCCCAGCATTTT
CDR3: CASKILTSNQPQHF
J: TRBJ1-5
V: TRBV19
D: .
size: .